This TCR beta chain was captured by sequencing in a study of T cell clusters in autoimmune cytopenias. As for the study in general: Per sample, median TRB depth was around 50,000 reads, yielding a median roughly 2,000 distinct clonotypes. Study-wide results and limits: Clustering suggested that physiological T cell clusters were missing in primary autoimmune cytopenia patients. The T cell clusters were defined only in silico, without experimental functional validation. TRB repertoire shifts in secondary cytopenia and chronic lymphocytic leukemia mostly reflected lymphoma, not autoimmunity.

CDR1 and CDR2 (germline): SQVTM, ANQGSEA. The CDR3 sequence is 11 residues long. TRB was amplified by touch-down multiplex PCR, primer pools A and B combined. TCRdb reprocessed the multiplex PCR reads; each CDR3 protein has one entry and no DNA is given. Recorded here are about 15,000 distinct CDR3 sequences; the top ten clones represent roughly 2.3%. On this clonotype itself: The antigen is undetermined.

TRB amplification used approximately 270 ng of peripheral blood genomic DNA. Sequencing was performed on peripheral blood. This TCR derives from a human donor with an autoimmune cytopenia or autoimmune hepatitis (not recorded which). The chain recombines TRBV29-1 with TRBJ1-1; TCRdb designates TRBD1, a call that cannot be tested without DNA. The CDR3 spells CSVRGLTEAFF. Together with reference TRBV29-1 and TRBJ1-1, the CDR3 gives the full variable domain: SAVISQKPSRDICQRGTSLTIQCQVDSQVTMMFWYRQQPGQSLTLIATANQGSEATYESGFVIDKFPISRPNLTFSTLTVSNMSPEDSSIYLCSVRGLTEAFFGQGTRLTVV.